These 28 T cell receptor beta chains share one sample of origin, sequenced in a study of long-term antiretroviral therapy in people with HIV. An immunoSEQ assay, version v3.0, was performed at survey level. Method: immunoSEQ multiplex PCR; TCRdb's copy keeps in-frame clones and lacks some. Of tens of thousands of clones detected, roughly 84% appear once; the ten largest clones hold approximately 4.9%. Sample: unsorted PBMCs, taken roughly 2.8 years before starting antiretroviral therapy. Receptor source: a woman aged 25-40 years with HIV.

This chain uses TRBV19 with TRBJ2-5; the match to TRBD1 covers 8 bases. Germline CDR1 and CDR2: LNHDA and SQIVND (reference sequence). The CDR3 runs 16 residues. The V gene end was trimmed by 3 bases and the J gene end by 5 bases; junction bases not matched to a gene: 11. CDR3 coding DNA: TGTGCCAGTAGTATCTCGGGGCAGGGGGCTCACGAGACCCAGTACTTC. It yields the protein CASSISGQGAHETQYF.

The chain joins TRBV7-2 to TRBJ1-4; TRBD1 matches 10 bases. V was clipped by 6 bases and J by 10 bases; unmatched bases: 14. Germline V gene data show CDR1 as SGHTA and CDR2 as FQGNSA. The CDR3 length is 16 residues. The CDR3 region has the DNA TGTGCCAGCAGAGATAGGGCCGGGACAGGGGTGGGAAAACTGTTTTTT. It translates to CASRDRAGTGVGKLFF.

This clone was recorded only once. This chain uses TRBV6-5 with TRBJ1-1; D call uncertain. The V gene lost 6 bases and the J gene lost 3 bases, with 5 bases spanning the gap. Germline V gene data show CDR1 as MNHEY and CDR2 as SVGAGI. The CDR3 totals 11 residues. This CDR3 reads CASSRDTEAFF. The CDR3 bases are TGTGCCAGCAGCCGGGACACTGAAGCTTTCTTT.

The rearrangement joins TRBV4-2 to TRBJ1-2; TRBD1 aligns across 9 bases. V shed 7 bases and J 1 base; nucleotides not matched to a gene: 13. The CDR3 totals 17 residues. In germline, CDR1 is LGHNA, CDR2 YNFKEQ. Here the CDR3 reads CASTSRDRAYGNYGYTF. The CDR3 DNA reads TGTGCCAGCACCTCACGGGACAGGGCCTATGGTAACTATGGCTACACCTTC.

V usage is TRBV18 and J usage is TRBJ2-1; possible D gene TRBD2, 6 bases. Trimming took 0 bases from V and 6 from J, leaving 9 bases between them. The CDR3 runs to 14 residues. From germline, CDR1 is KGHSH and CDR2 LQKENI. In DNA, the CDR3 is TGTGCCAGCTCACCACCGCTACTAGCCAATGAGCAGTTCTTC. This encodes CASSPPLLANEQFF.

The CDR3 reads CATDKGGSYNEQFF. CDR3 sequence (DNA): TGTGCCACGGATAAAGGAGGCTCCTACAATGAGCAGTTCTTC. The chain joins TRBV15 to TRBJ2-1, with a possible D match to TRBD2 (5 bases). The CDR3 runs to 14 residues. Germline CDR1 and CDR2: LNHNV and YYDKDF (reference sequence). V was shortened by 9 bases and J by 0 bases, with 12 bases between the two germline ends.

V usage is TRBV18 and J usage is TRBJ1-1; the D is unclear. CDR3 length: 13 residues. CDR1 and CDR2 from the germline V gene are KGHSH and LQKENI. The ends were cut back, 4 bases at V and 1 base at J, with 7 bases in the middle. DNA for the CDR3: TGTGCCAGCTCACTCGCTGAGAACACTGAAGCTTTCTTT. It yields the protein CASSLAENTEAFF.

The genes are TRBV19 and TRBJ2-5, with D possibly TRBD1 on 6 matching bases. Germline V gene sequence: CDR1 LNHDA, CDR2 SQIVND (reference sequence). The CDR3 runs to 14 residues. V was cut by 5 bases and J by 5 bases, with 15 bases left in between. The CDR3 region has the DNA TGTGCCAGTAGTCTGATAGGGGGAACGGAGACCCAGTACTTC. Its protein is CASSLIGGTETQYF.

In nucleotides, the CDR3 is TGCGCCAGCAGCTTGGATCTCATGCCGAACACTGAAGCTTTCTTT. Translation gives CASSLDLMPNTEAFF. The chain employs TRBV5-1 and TRBJ1-1; D is undetermined. Trimming pared 0 bases from V and 1 base from J, leaving 10 bases between. The CDR3 consists of 15 residues. Germline V gene sequence: CDR1 SGHRS, CDR2 YFSETQ.

The chain recombines TRBV7-7 with TRBJ2-1; D is ambiguous. The CDR3 is made up of 14 amino acids. V lost 0 bases and J lost 6, with 9 bases in between. Germline loops: CDR1 SSHAT, CDR2 FNYEAQ (reference sequence). The CDR3 protein is CASSLAGSINEQFF. The CDR3 DNA reads as TGTGCCAGCAGCTTAGCGGGTAGCATCAATGAGCAGTTCTTC.

The chain combines TRBV30 with TRBJ2-5, with 7 bases fitting TRBD1. Germline CDR1 reads GTSNPN; CDR2 reads SVGIG (reference sequence). The J segment lost 4 bases and the V segment lost 3 bases, leaving 8 bases of the junction unmatched. This CDR3 is 14 amino acids long. CDR3 DNA: TGTGCCTGGAGCACAGGGGACCGGGGAGAGACCCAGTACTTC. As protein: CAWSTGDRGETQYF. Combining the CDR3 with reference TRBV30 and TRBJ2-5 gives the whole variable domain SQTIHQWPATLVQPVGSPLSLECTVEGTSNPNLYWYRQAAGRGLQLLFYSVGIGQISSEVPQNLSASRPQDRQFILSSKKLLLSDSGFYLCAWSTGDRGETQYFGPGTRLLVL.

The chain carries TRBV19 and TRBJ1-2; the D is unclear. Germline CDR1 is LNHDA and CDR2 is SQIVND (reference sequence). The CDR3 extends over 12 amino acids. Trimming took 7 bases from V and 4 from J, leaving 10 bases between them. The CDR3 is CASNERSYGYTF. CDR3 DNA sequence: TGTGCCAGTAACGAGAGATCCTATGGCTACACCTTC.

The V gene is TRBV29-1, the J gene TRBJ1-2; perhaps TRBD1 as D (5 bases). This CDR3 region has 11 residues. With 4 bases removed from V and 3 bases from J, the gap between germline ends came to 6 bases. Germline assignment: CDR1 SQVTM and CDR2 ANQGSEA. Here the CDR3 reads CSVGGDYGYTF. The CDR3, as DNA: TGCAGCGTTGGGGGGGACTATGGCTACACCTTC.

The rearrangement links TRBV10-3 to TRBJ1-3; D is possibly TRBD1 (5 bases). Germline V gene lookup returns CDR1 ENHRY and CDR2 SYGVKD. With 4 bases removed from V and 0 bases from J, the gap between germline ends came to 10 bases. CDR3 length equals 15 residues. CDR3 DNA sequence: TGTGCCATCAGTGTCGGGGCAGACTCTGGAAACACCATATATTTT. Residues: CAISVGADSGNTIYF.

The chain joins TRBV7-9 to TRBJ1-1, with 9 nucleotides matching TRBD1. This CDR3 has 15 residues. V dropped 2 bases and J dropped 7; count of bases not matched to a gene: 8. In germline, CDR1 is SEHNR, CDR2 FQNEAQ (reference sequence). CDR3 bases: TGTGCCAGCAGCTTACTTATGGGACAGGGTAATGAAGCTTTCTTT. Its protein product is CASSLLMGQGNEAFF.

The CDR3 sequence is CASSVVVDRAGYTF. For the CDR3, the DNA is TGTGCCAGCAGCGTAGTAGTTGACAGGGCTGGCTACACCTTC. V usage is TRBV9 and J usage is TRBJ1-2; 7 positions match TRBD1. The V gene's germline CDR1 is SGDLS and CDR2 YYNGEE. The V gene end was trimmed by 0 bases and the J gene end by 7 bases; junction bases not matched to a gene: 6. CDR3 length: 14 amino acids.

CDR3 DNA: TGTGCCAGCAGCTCCAACCAAGAGACCCAGTACTTC. It is translated as CASSSNQETQYF. J is TRBJ2-5 and V is TRBV28; D is unresolved. Germline V gives CDR1 MDHEN, CDR2 SYDVKM. The CDR3 totals 12 residues. The V gene lost 6 bases and the J gene lost 0 bases, with 5 bases spanning the gap.

This clone was recorded only once. The rearrangement uses TRBV5-5 and TRBJ2-7; D is undetermined. The V end was cut by 0 bases, the J end by 0 bases, with 4 bases between. The CDR3 totals 13 residues. CDR1 SGHKS and CDR2 YYEKEE come from the germline V gene (reference sequence). The CDR3, as DNA: TGTGCCAGCAGCTTGGGTGTCTCCTACGAGCAGTACTTC. Amino acid sequence: CASSLGVSYEQYF.

This chain uses TRBV6-1 with TRBJ1-3, with TRBD1 identical over 9 bases. The CDR3 is 18 amino acids. Trimming cost V 4 bases and J 3 bases; bases outside gene matches: 13. Germline CDR1 and CDR2: MNHNS and SASEGT. The CDR3 sequence: CASSADQKQGAVGNTIYF. The CDR3 DNA sequence: TGTGCCAGCAGTGCAGACCAGAAACAGGGGGCAGTTGGAAACACCATATATTTT.

The rearrangement joins TRBV20-1 to TRBJ1-2; maybe TRBD1 (5 bases). The V and J ends lost 4 bases and 8 bases respectively, with 11 bases between them. The CDR3 spans 11 residues. Germline values: CDR1 DFQATT, CDR2 SNEGSKA (reference sequence). The CDR3 bases are TGCAGTGCTATTGGACACCGAGGCTACACCTTC. Its translation is CSAIGHRGYTF.

As concerns this clone: The same CDR3 can be traced to other DNA sequences in this sample. The chain employs TRBV18 and TRBJ1-5, with a tentative D call TRBD1 (5 bases). V gave up 3 bases and J gave up 4 bases, with 10 bases separating them. The CDR3 is made up of 14 amino acids. CDR1 and CDR2 from the germline V gene are KGHSH and LQKENI. CDR3 region: CASSPQGGNQPQHF. The CDR3 DNA reads TGTGCCAGCTCACCCCAGGGTGGGAATCAGCCCCAGCATTTT.

The gene calls are TRBV12-5 and TRBJ1-1; D is unclear. This CDR3 has 11 amino acids. V lost 3 bases, J lost 8 bases, and 7 bases lay in between. Germline assignment: CDR1 LGHNT and CDR2 FRNRAP. The CDR3 sequence is CASGLSGEAFF. The CDR3 DNA reads as TGTGCTAGTGGTTTAAGCGGGGAAGCTTTCTTT. The entire variable domain, with the rest obtained from reference TRBV12-5 and TRBJ1-1, is as follows: DARVTQTPRHKVTEMGQEVTMRCQPILGHNTVFWYRQTMMQGLELLAYFRNRAPLDDSGMPKDRFSAEMPDATLATLKIQPSEPRDSAVYFCASGLSGEAFFGQGTRLTVV.

This clone was counted between two and nine times. This chain links TRBV2 with TRBJ1-6; D unclear. This CDR3 has 13 residues. Germline V gene lookup returns CDR1 SNHLY and CDR2 FYNNEI. Trimming took off 3 bases at V and 5 bases at J, with 5 bases between the two ends. The CDR3: CASSDGNNSPLHF. The DNA for the CDR3 is TGTGCCAGCAGTGATGGGAATAATTCACCCCTCCACTTT.

The chain links TRBV5-1 to TRBJ2-3; D is unresolved. Germline V gene sequence: CDR1 SGHRS, CDR2 YFSETQ. V was cut by 4 bases and J by 0 bases, with 3 bases left in between. This CDR3 has 12 amino acids. In DNA, the CDR3 is TGCGCCAGCAGCACTAGCACAGATACGCAGTATTTT. This encodes CASSTSTDTQYF.

V is TRBV6-6 and J is TRBJ1-2; 9 bases agree with TRBD1. Germline V lookup: CDR1 MNHNY, CDR2 SVGAGI (reference sequence). J lost 7 bases, V lost 8 bases, and 2 bases had no gene match. This CDR3 has 11 amino acids. CDR3 sequence reads: CASGTGTGYTF. The CDR3 coding sequence is TGTGCCAGCGGGACAGGGACTGGCTACACCTTC.

This clone has a single count. The rearrangement links TRBV11-2 to TRBJ2-1; 8 bases are a match to TRBD2. J gave up 9 bases and V 1 base, and 2 bases lay outside the gene matches. The V gene's germline CDR1 is SGHAT and CDR2 FQNNGV. The CDR3 loop spans 13 amino acids. CDR3 nucleotides: TGTGCCAGCAGCTTAGCGGGGGGGCTTGAGCAGTTCTTC. Translating it yields CASSLAGGLEQFF.

J is TRBJ1-6 and V is TRBV4-2, with TRBD1 identical over 8 bases. Trimming removed 2 bases from V and 7 bases from J; junction bases left unmatched: 7. The germline CDR1 and CDR2 sequences are LGHNA and YNFKEQ. The CDR3 loop spans 16 amino acids. The CDR3 region is CASSQRQGARNSPLHF. The CDR3 region has the DNA TGTGCCAGCAGCCAACGGCAGGGGGCGCGGAATTCACCCCTCCACTTT.

The rearrangement uses TRBV10-3 and TRBJ2-5; either TRBD1 or TRBD2 may fit D (5 bases each). This CDR3 comprises 15 residues. The germline V and J ends were trimmed by 4 bases and 5 bases, with 17 bases remaining between them. CDR1 and CDR2 (germline): ENHRY, SYGVKD. The CDR3 DNA is TGTGCCATCAGTGGGGACGTTTCCCCCATGGAGACCCAGTACTTC. Amino acids: CAISGDVSPMETQYF.